This paragraph covers one T cell receptor beta chain sequence. This entry comes from a study of blood T cell repertoires in COVID-19. Across the study: Sources were T cells, B-cell-depleted T cells, or PBMCs; the material itself was cDNA or gDNA.

Participants came from 24 US areas, aged roughly 18 to 95 years. Participant-given clinical history determined each cohort assignment. Under the authors' procedure: Scientists estimated how many nucleated cells there were by amplifying reference gene primers. This table comes from immunoSEQ multiplex PCR, and its TCRdb copy is limited to in-frame clones, with some not included. V, J and clone size derive from that table, while D and trimming were established from the DNA sequence. This table has about 320,000 clones, about 90% appearing once. J gave up 4 bases and V 5 bases, and 3 bases lay outside the gene matches. This CDR3 is 14 amino acids long. Germline loops: CDR1 SEHNR, CDR2 FQNEAQ (reference sequence).

This chain connects TRBV7-9 to TRBJ2-7, with 12 bases matching TRBD2. This receptor was obtained from a man younger than 40 who had recovered from COVID-19. The specimen sequenced was PBMCs or T cells enriched from blood (not recorded which). In nucleotides, the CDR3 is TGTGCCAGCAGCCAAACTAGCGGGGGGTACGAGCAGTACTTC. Translating it yields CASSQTSGGYEQYF. The full variable domain, its missing parts supplied by reference TRBV7-9 and TRBJ2-7, is DTGVSQNPRHKITKRGQNVTFRCDPISEHNRLYWYRQTLGQGPEFLTYFQNEAQLEKSRLLSDRFSAERPKGSFSTLEIQRTEQGDSAMYLCASSQTSGGYEQYFGPGTRLTVT.